This T cell receptor (beta chain) emerged from a study of cytomegalovirus exposure and HLA in healthy donors. Study-wide results and caveats: For most TCR beta V segments, an earlier analysis put the productive rate at about 87% or about 30% of the time.

Details on this clone: What it recognizes is unknown.

The PCR made use of 60 Vbeta and 13 Jbeta primers. TCRdb's copy holds only in-frame clones and misses some; the assay was immunoSEQ multiplex PCR. The sample table includes 130,000 to 150,000 clones. Nominal health characterized the donors when sampled, though unrecorded immune exposures were likely. The receptor comes from a man aged 35-49 years in good health and CMV-seronegative. Sequenced: PBMCs.

The CDR3 here is CASSDSTARLYNEQFF. CDR3 nucleotides: TGTGCCAGCAGTGACTCGACCGCCAGGCTTTACAATGAGCAGTTCTTC. This chain uses TRBV6-4 with TRBJ2-1; D unresolved. This CDR3 is 16 amino acids long. V lost 0 bases and J lost 4, with 13 bases in between. CDR1 is MRHNA, CDR2 SNTAGT, per germline.